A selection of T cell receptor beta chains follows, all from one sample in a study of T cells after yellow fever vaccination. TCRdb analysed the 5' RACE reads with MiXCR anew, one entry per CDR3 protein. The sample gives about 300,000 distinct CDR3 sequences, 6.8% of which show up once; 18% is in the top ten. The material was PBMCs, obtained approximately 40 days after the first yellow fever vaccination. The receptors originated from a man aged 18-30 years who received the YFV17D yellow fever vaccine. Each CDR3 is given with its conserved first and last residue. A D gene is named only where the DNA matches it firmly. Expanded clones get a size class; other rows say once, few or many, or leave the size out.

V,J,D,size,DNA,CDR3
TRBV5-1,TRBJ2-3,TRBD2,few,TGCGCCAGCAGCTTGACCACTTTAGCGGGGGGCACAGATACGCAGTATTTT,CASSLTTLAGGTDTQYF
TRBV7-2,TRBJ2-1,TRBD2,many,TGTGCCAGCAGCGCCGGACTAGCGGGGGGAAATGAGCAGTTCTTC,CASSAGLAGGNEQFF
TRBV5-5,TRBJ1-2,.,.,TGTGCCAGCAGCCCAGCTGGAATCGGGGCTAACTATGGCTACACCTTC,CASSPAGIGANYGYTF
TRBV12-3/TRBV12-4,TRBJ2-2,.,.,TGTGCCAGCGGGCCCGACACCGGGGAGCTGTTTTTT,CASGPDTGELFF
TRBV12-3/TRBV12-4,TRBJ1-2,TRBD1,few,TGTGCCAGCAGTCAGACAGGGACCTATGGCTACACCTTC,CASSQTGTYGYTF
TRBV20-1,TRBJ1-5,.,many,TGCAGTGCTCACGACAGGAATCAGCCCCAGCATTTT,CSAHDRNQPQHF
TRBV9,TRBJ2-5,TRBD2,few,TGTGCCAGCAGCGCCGACGGGACTAGCGCCCGGACCCAGTACTTC,CASSADGTSARTQYF
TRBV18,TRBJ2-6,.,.,TGTGCCAGCTCACCACAAGAGGAGAGCTCTGGGGCCAACGTCCTGACTTTC,CASSPQEESSGANVLTF
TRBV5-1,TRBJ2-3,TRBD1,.,TGCGCCAGCAGCCTTAGGACAGGGTCAGCAGATACGCAGTATTTT,CASSLRTGSADTQYF
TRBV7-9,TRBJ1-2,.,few,TGTGCCAGCAGCTGGGGGGGGGCGAGAAACTATGGCTACACCTTC,CASSWGGARNYGYTF
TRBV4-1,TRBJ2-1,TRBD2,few,TGCGCCAGCAGCCAAGCTAGCGGGGGGGATAATGAGCAGTTCTTC,CASSQASGGDNEQFF
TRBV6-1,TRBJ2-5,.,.,TGTGCCAGCAGTCTAAACGCCCAAGAGACCCAGTACTTC,CASSLNAQETQYF
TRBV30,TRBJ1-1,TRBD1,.,TGTGCCTGGAGCCCCTGGACAGGGAGTGCTGAAGCTTTCTTT,CAWSPWTGSAEAFF
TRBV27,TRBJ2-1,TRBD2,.,TGTGCCAGCAGGCCGCTAGCGGCCGATGAGCAGTTCTTC,CASRPLAADEQFF
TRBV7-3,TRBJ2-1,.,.,TGTGCCAGCAGCTTAATGGGGGGGCGAAATGAGCAGTTCTTC,CASSLMGGRNEQFF
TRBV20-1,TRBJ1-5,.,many,TGCAGGGCGGGAGGGGGGAATCAGCCCCAGCATTTT,CRAGGGNQPQHF
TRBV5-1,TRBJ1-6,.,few,TGCGCCAGCAGCTTGGTCGGAACAGGGCCTGTCCGTAATTCACCCCTCCACTTT,CASSLVGTGPVRNSPLHF
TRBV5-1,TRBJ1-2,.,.,TGCGCCAGCAGCTCGGTAAACATCCCCGGGGGCTACACCTTC,CASSSVNIPGGYTF
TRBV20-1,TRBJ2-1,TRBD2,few,TGCAGTGCTGGAATAATACGTTGGGGAGGGTTTAACAATGAGCAGTTCTTC,CSAGIIRWGGFNNEQFF
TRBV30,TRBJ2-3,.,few,TGTGCCTGGAGTAAAGGCCTCATCCATAGCACAGATACGCAGTATTTT,CAWSKGLIHSTDTQYF
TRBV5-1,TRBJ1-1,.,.,TGCGCCAGCAGCTTGGAAGGGACGGAGATTAGGTTCTTT,CASSLEGTEIRFF
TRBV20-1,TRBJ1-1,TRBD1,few,TGCAGTGCGAGAAGGGGGCGCGGCACTGAAGCTTTCTTT,CSARRGRGTEAFF
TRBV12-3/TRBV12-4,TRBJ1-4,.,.,TGTGCCAGCAGTCAAAACAGACAGCTCGGGAATGAAAAACTGTTTTTT,CASSQNRQLGNEKLFF
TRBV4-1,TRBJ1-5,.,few,TGCGCCAGCAGCCAAGTATCGGGGCAGCCCCAGCATTTT,CASSQVSGQPQHF
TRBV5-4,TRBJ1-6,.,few,TGTGCCAGCAGCTTGGTGGGGGCTTCACCCCTCCACTTT,CASSLVGASPLHF
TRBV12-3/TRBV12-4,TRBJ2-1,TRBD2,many,TGTGCCAGCAGCCCCGGGACTAGCGGGGGGAATGAGCAGTTCTTC,CASSPGTSGGNEQFF
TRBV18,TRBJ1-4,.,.,TGTGCCAGCTCAAACTTTGAGGCAACTAATGAAAAACTGTTTTTT,CASSNFEATNEKLFF
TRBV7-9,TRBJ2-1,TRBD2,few,TGTGCCAGTACGACTAGCGGGGGGAACTATGAGCAGTTCTTC,CASTTSGGNYEQFF
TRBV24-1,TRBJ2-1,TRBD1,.,TGTGCCACCAGCGGACAGGGGGGCAATGAGCAGTTCTTC,CATSGQGGNEQFF
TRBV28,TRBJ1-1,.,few,TGTGCCAGCAGTTTATATGCGGGGCCGGGCACTGAAGCTTTCTTT,CASSLYAGPGTEAFF
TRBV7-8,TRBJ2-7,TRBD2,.,TGTGCCAGCAGCTTAGGGATCCTAGCGGGGTACGAGCAGTACTTC,CASSLGILAGYEQYF
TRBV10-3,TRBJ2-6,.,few,TGTGCCATCAGTGATTGGCCCCGGGCCAACGTCCTGACTTTC,CAISDWPRANVLTF
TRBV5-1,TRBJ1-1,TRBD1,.,TGCGCCAGCTCACATACAGGGGCCACTGAAGCTTTCTTT,CASSHTGATEAFF
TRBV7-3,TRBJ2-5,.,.,TGTGCCAGCAGCTTTCACACGGGAGAGACCCAGTACTTC,CASSFHTGETQYF
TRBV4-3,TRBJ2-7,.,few,TGCGCCAGCAGCCAAGATCAGGGGGGGCGGGAGATTCTCTACGAGCAGTACTTC,CASSQDQGGREILYEQYF
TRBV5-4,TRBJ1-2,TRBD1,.,TGTGCCAGCAGCTCGACCCTGAGACAGGGGGATGGCTACACCTTC,CASSSTLRQGDGYTF
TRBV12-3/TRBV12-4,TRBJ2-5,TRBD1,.,TGTGCCAGCAGCAACAGGGGTGGGGAGACCCAGTACTTC,CASSNRGGETQYF
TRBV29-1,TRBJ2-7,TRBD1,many,TGCAGCGTCCCCGGGACAGGCTACGAGCAGTACTTC,CSVPGTGYEQYF
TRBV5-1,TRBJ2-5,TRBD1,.,TGCGCCAGCTTCCAGGGGGAACAAGAGACCCAGTACTTC,CASFQGEQETQYF
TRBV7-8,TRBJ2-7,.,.,TGTGCCAGCAGCTCCTTCGGGGGTCCGGCCTACGAGCAGTACTTC,CASSSFGGPAYEQYF
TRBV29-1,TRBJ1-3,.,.,TGCAGCGTTGTGGGGGCTGGAAACACCATATATTTT,CSVVGAGNTIYF
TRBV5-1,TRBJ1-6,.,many,TGCGCCAGCAGCTTGGAGTCAGGGGATACACCCCTCCACTTT,CASSLESGDTPLHF
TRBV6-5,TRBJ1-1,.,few,TGTGCCAGCAGGCACCGACGAGGCCAAGCTTTCTTT,CASRHRRGQAFF
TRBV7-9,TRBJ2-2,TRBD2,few,TGTGCCAGCAGCTCCTTAGCGGGGGTCATCACCGGGGAGCTGTTTTTT,CASSSLAGVITGELFF
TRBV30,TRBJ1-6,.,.,TGTGCCTGGCAAAGCTCCTATAATTCACCCCTCCACTTT,CAWQSSYNSPLHF
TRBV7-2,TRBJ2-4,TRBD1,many,TGTGCCAGCAGCCTCCGACAGGGGCCCAAAAACATTCAGTACTTC,CASSLRQGPKNIQYF
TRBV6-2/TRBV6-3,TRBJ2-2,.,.,TGTGCCAGCAGTAAGGGACCGTCCGCATACACCGGGGAGCTGTTTTTT,CASSKGPSAYTGELFF
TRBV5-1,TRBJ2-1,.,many,TGCGCCAGCAGCCCATCGACGGCAGGTCAGTTCTTC,CASSPSTAGQFF
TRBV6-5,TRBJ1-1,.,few,TGTGCCAGCAGTTACTCAAATAGGGATGGAAGGGATGACACTGAAGCTTTCTTT,CASSYSNRDGRDDTEAFF
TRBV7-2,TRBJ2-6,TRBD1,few,TGTGCCAGCAGCGGACATGACAGGGTTGGGGCCAACGTCCTGACTTTC,CASSGHDRVGANVLTF
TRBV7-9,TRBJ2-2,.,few,TGTGCCGGTGGGGCCGGCGGATTGACCGGGGAGCTGTTTTTT,CAGGAGGLTGELFF
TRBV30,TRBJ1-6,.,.,TGTGCCTGGAAACAAGGACAGCCAAATTCACCCCTCCACTTT,CAWKQGQPNSPLHF
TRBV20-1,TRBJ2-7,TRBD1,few,TGCAGTGCCCCCTACAAAACAGGGGCCTACGAGCAGTACTTC,CSAPYKTGAYEQYF
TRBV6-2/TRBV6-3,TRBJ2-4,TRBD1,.,TGTGCCAGCAGTGGAGACAGGGAGATAGCCAAAAACATTCAGTACTTC,CASSGDREIAKNIQYF